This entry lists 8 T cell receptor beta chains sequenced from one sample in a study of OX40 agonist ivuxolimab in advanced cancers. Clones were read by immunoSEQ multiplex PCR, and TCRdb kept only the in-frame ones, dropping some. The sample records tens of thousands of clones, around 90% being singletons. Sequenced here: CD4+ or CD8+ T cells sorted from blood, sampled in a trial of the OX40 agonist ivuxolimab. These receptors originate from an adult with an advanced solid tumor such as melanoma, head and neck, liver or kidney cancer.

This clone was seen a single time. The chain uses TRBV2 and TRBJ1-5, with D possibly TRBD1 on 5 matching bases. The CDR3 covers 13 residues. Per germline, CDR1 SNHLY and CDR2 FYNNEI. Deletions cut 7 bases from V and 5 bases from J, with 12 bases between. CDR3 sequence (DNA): TGTGCCAGCAAAAGGCAGGGAGATCAGCCCCAGCATTTT. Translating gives CASKRQGDQPQHF.

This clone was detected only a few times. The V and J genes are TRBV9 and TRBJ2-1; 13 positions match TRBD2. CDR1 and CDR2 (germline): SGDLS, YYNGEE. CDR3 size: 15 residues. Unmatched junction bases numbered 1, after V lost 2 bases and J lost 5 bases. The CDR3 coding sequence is TGTGCCAGCAGCGTTACTAGCGGGGGGGACAATGAGCAGTTCTTC. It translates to CASSVTSGGDNEQFF. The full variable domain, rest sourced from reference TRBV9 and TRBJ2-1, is DSGVTQTPKHLITATGQRVTLRCSPRSGDLSVYWYQQSLDQGLQFLIQYYNGEERAKGNILERFSAQQFPDLHSELNLSSLELGDSALYFCASSVTSGGDNEQFFGPGTRLTVL.

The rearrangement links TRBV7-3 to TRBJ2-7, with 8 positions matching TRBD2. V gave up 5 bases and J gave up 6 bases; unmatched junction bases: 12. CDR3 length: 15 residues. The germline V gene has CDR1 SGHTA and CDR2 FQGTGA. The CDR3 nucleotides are TGTGCCAGCAGCGCCACCGGGACTAGTGGGTTCGAGCAGTACTTC. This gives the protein CASSATGTSGFEQYF.

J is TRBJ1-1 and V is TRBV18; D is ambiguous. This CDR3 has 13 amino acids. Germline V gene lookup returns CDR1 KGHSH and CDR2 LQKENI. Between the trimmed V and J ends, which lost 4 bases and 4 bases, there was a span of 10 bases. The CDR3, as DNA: TGTGCCAGCTCACTCGTGGCCTCCACTGAAGCTTTCTTT. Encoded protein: CASSLVASTEAFF.

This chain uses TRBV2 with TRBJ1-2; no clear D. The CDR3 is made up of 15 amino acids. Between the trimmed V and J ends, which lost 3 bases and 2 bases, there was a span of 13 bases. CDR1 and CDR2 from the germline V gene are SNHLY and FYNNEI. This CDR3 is CASSEWQVGNYGYTF. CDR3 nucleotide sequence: TGTGCCAGCAGTGAGTGGCAGGTCGGGAACTATGGCTACACCTTC.

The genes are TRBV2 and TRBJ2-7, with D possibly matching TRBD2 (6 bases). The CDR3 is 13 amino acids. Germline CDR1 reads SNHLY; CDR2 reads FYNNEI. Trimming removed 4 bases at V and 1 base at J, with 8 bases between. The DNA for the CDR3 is TGTGCCAGCAGTGGGGACTGGTCCTACGAGCAGTACTTC. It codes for CASSGDWSYEQYF.

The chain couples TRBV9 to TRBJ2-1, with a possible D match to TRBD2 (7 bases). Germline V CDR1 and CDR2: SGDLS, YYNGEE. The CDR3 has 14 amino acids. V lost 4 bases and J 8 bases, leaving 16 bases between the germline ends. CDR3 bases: TGTGCCAGCAGCTCAAGACTAGCAGGGGATGAGCAGTTCTTC. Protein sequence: CASSSRLAGDEQFF.

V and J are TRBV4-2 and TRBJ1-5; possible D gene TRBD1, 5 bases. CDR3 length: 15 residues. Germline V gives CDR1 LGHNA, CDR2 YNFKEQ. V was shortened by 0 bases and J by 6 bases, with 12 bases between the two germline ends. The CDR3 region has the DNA TGTGCCAGCAGCCAAGATCGGCAGGGACTTCAGCCCCAGCATTTT. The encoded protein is CASSQDRQGLQPQHF.